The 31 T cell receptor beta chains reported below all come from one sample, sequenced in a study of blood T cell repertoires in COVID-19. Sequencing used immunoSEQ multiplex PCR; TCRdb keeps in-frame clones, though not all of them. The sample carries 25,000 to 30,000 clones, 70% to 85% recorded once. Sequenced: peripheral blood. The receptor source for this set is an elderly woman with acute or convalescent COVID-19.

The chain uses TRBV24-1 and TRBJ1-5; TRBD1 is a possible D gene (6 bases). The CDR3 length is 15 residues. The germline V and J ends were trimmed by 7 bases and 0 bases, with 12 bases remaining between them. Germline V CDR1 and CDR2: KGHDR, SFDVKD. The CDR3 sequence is CATSDPGVSNQPQHF. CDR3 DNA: TGTGCCACCAGCGACCCAGGGGTTAGCAATCAGCCCCAGCATTTT.

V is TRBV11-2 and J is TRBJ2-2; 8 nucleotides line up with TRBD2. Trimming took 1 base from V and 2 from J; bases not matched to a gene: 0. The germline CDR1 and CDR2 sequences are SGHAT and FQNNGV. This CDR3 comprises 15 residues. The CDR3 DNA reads TGTGCCAGCAGCTTAGTAGCGGGAAACACCGGGGAGCTGTTTTTT. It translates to CASSLVAGNTGELFF.

Written as DNA, the CDR3 is TGTGCCAGCAGCTTACAGGGGAACTATGGCTACACCTTC. As protein: CASSLQGNYGYTF. The rearrangement joins TRBV5-6 to TRBJ1-2, with TRBD1 matching over 7 bases. Trimming removed 2 bases from V and 2 bases from J; junction bases left unmatched: 0. Germline loops: CDR1 SGHDT, CDR2 YYEEEE. CDR3 length: 13 amino acids.

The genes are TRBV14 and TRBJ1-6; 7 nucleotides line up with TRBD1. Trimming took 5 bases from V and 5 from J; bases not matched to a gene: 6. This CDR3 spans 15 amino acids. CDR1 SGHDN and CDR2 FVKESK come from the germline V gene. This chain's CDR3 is CASSSDRANNSPLHF. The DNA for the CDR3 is TGTGCCAGCAGCTCCGACAGGGCCAATAATTCACCCCTCCACTTT.

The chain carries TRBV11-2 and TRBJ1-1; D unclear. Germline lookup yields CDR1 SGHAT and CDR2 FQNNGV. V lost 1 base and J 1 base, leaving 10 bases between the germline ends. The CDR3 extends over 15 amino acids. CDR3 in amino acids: CASSLGLRKNTEAFF. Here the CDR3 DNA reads TGTGCCAGCAGCTTAGGCCTGAGGAAGAACACTGAAGCTTTCTTT.

The CDR3: CASSPGGYYTF. CDR3 bases: TGTGCCAGCAGCCCCGGGGGATACTACACCTTC. The chain has TRBV3-1 (or the pseudogene TRBV3-2) and TRBJ1-2; possible D gene TRBD1, 5 bases. The CDR3 runs to 11 residues. From germline, CDR1 is LGHDT and CDR2 YNNKEL (reference sequence). The V gene lost 4 bases and the J gene lost 10 bases, with 10 bases spanning the gap.

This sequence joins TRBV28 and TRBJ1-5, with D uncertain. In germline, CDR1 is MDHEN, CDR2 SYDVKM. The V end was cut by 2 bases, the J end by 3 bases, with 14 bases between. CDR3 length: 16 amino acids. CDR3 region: CASSLRTRGSNQPQHF. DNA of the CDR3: TGTGCCAGCAGTTTAAGGACGCGAGGGTCCAATCAGCCCCAGCATTTT.

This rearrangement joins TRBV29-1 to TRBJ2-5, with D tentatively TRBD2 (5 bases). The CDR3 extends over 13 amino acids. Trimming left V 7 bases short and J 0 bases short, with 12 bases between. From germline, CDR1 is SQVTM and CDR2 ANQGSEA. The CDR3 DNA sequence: TGCAGCGCGATGTGGAGGAACCAAGAGACCCAGTACTTC. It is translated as CSAMWRNQETQYF.

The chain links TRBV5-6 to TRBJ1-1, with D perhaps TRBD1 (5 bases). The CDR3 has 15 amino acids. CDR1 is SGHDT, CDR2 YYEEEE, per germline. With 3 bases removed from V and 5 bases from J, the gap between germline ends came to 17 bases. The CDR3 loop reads CASSSMRGRHTEAFF. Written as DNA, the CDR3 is TGTGCCAGCAGCTCCATGCGGGGGAGACATACTGAAGCTTTCTTT. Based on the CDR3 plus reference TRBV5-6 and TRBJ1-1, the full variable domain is DAGVTQSPTHLIKTRGQQVTLRCSPKSGHDTVSWYQQALGQGPQFIFQYYEEEERQRGNFPDRFSGHQFPNYSSELNVNALLLGDSALYLCASSSMRGRHTEAFFGQGTRLTVV.

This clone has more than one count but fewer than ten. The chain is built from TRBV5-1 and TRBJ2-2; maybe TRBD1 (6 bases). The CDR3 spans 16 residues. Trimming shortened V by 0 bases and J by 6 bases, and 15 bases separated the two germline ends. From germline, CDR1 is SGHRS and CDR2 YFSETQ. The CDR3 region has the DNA TGCGCCAGCAGCTTGGCCCTGGGGGCAGGATCCGGGGAGCTGTTTTTT. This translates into CASSLALGAGSGELFF.

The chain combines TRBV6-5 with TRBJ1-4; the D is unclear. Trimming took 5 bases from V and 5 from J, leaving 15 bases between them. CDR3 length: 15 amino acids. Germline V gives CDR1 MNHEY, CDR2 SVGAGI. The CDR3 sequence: CASSHISGANEKLFF. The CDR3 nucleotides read TGTGCCAGCAGTCATATTTCGGGTGCCAATGAAAAACTGTTTTTT.

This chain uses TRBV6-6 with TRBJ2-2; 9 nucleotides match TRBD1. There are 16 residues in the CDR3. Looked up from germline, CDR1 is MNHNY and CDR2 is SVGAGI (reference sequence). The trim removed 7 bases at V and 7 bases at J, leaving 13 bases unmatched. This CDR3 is CASTYRGQGSGGELFF. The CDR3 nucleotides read TGTGCCAGCACCTATAGGGGACAGGGCTCAGGCGGGGAGCTGTTTTTT.

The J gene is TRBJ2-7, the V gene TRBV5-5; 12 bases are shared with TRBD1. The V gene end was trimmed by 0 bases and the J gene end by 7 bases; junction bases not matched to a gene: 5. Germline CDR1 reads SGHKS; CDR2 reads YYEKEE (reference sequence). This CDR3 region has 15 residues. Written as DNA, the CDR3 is TGTGCCAGCAGCTTGGCCGGGACAGGGGGCTTAGAGCAGTACTTC. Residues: CASSLAGTGGLEQYF. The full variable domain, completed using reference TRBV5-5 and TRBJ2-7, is DAGVTQSPTHLIKTRGQQVTLRCSPISGHKSVSWYQQVLGQGPQFIFQYYEKEERGRGNFPDRFSARQFPNYSSELNVNALLLGDSALYLCASSLAGTGGLEQYFGPGTRLTVT.

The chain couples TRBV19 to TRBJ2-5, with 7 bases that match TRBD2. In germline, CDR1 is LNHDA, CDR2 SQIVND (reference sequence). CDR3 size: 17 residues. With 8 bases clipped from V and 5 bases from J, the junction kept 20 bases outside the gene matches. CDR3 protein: CASHDSLRGGDRETQYF. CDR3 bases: TGTGCCAGTCACGACAGCCTCCGTGGGGGGGATAGGGAGACCCAGTACTTC.

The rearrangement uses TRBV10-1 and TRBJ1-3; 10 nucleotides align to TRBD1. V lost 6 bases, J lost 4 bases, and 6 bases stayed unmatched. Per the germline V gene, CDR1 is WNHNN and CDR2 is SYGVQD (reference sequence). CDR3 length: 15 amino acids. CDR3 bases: TGCGCCAGCAGATCCGGACAGGGGGAGGGAAACACCATATATTTT. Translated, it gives CASRSGQGEGNTIYF.

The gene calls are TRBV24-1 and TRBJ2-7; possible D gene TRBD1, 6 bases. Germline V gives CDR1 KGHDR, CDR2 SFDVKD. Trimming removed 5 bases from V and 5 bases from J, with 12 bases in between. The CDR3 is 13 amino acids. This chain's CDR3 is CATSVQGGNEQYF. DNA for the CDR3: TGTGCCACCAGTGTACAGGGTGGCAACGAGCAGTACTTC.

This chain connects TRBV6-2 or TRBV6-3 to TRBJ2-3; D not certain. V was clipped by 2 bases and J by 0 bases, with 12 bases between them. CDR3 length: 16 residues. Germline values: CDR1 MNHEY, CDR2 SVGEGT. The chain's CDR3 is CASSYGWRSSTDTQYF. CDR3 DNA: TGTGCCAGCAGTTACGGGTGGAGATCTAGCACAGATACGCAGTATTTT.

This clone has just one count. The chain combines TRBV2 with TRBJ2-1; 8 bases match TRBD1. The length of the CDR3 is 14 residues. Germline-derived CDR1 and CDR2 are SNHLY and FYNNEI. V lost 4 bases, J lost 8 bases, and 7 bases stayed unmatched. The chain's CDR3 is CASSGRTGFDEQFF. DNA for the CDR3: TGTGCCAGCAGTGGAAGGACAGGGTTCGATGAGCAGTTCTTC.

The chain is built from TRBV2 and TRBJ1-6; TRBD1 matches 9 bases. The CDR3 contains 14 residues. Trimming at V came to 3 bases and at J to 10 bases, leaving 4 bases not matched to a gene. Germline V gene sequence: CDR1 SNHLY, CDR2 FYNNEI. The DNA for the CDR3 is TGTGCCAGCAGTGATCGGACAGGGGCCTCACCCCTCCACTTT. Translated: CASSDRTGASPLHF.

CDR3 sequence reads: CAISEGTPGGSYNEQFF. CDR3 DNA sequence: TGTGCCATCAGTGAGGGGACCCCGGGAGGGTCCTACAATGAGCAGTTCTTC. This sequence joins TRBV10-3 and TRBJ2-1, with 8 bases identical to TRBD2. The CDR3 runs to 17 residues. The ends lost 2 bases at V and 1 base at J; junction bases unmatched: 7. CDR1 ENHRY and CDR2 SYGVKD come from the germline V gene.

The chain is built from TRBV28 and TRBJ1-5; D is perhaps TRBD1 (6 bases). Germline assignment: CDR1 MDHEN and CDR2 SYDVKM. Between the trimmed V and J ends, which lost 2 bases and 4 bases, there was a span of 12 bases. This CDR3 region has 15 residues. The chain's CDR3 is CASSLPGHGNQPQHF. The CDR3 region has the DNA TGTGCCAGCAGTTTACCGGGACACGGAAATCAGCCCCAGCATTTT.

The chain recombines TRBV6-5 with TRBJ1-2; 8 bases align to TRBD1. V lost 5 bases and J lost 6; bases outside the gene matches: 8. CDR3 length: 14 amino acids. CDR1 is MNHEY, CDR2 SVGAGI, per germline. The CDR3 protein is CASSQDRVLNGYTF. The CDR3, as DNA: TGTGCCAGCAGTCAGGACAGGGTTTTAAATGGCTACACCTTC.

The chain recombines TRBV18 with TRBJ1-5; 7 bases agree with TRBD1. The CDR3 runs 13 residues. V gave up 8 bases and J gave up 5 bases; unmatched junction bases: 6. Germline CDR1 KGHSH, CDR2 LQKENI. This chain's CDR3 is CASRTGEDQPQHF. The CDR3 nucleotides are TGTGCCAGCAGAACAGGGGAGGATCAGCCCCAGCATTTT. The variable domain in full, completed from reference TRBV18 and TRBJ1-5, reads NAGVMQNPRHLVRRRGQEARLRCSPMKGHSHVYWYRQLPEEGLKFMVYLQKENIIDESGMPKERFSAEFPKEGPSILRIQQVVRGDSAAYFCASRTGEDQPQHFGDGTRLSIL.

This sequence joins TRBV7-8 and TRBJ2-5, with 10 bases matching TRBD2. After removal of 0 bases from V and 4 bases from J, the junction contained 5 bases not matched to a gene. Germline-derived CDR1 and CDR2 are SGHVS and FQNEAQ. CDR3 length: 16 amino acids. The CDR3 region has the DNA TGTGCCAGCAGCTTAGCGGGCAGCGGGAGGGGAGAGACCCAGTACTTC. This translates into CASSLAGSGRGETQYF.

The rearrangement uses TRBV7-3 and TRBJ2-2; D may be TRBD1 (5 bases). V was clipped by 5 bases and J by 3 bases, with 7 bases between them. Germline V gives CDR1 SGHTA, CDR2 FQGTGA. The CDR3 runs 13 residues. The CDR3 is CASSGAYTGELFF. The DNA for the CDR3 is TGTGCCAGCAGCGGGGCGTACACCGGGGAGCTGTTTTTT.

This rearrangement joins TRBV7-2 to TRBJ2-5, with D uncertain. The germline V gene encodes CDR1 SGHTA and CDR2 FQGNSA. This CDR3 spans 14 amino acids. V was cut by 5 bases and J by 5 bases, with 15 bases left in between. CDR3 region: CASSEGTVGETQYF. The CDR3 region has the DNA TGTGCCAGCAGCGAAGGCACGGTGGGCGAGACCCAGTACTTC. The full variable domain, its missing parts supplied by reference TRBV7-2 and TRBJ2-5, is GAGVSQSPSNKVTEKGKDVELRCDPISGHTALYWYRQSLGQGLEFLIYFQGNSAPDKSGLPSDRFSAERTGGSVSTLTIQRTQQEDSAVYLCASSEGTVGETQYFGPGTRLLVL.

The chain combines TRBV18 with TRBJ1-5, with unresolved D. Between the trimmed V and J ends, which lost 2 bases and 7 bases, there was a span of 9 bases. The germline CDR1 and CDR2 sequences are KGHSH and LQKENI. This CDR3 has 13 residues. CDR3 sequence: CASSPSGGQPQHF. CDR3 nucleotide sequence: TGTGCCAGCTCACCATCAGGTGGGCAGCCCCAGCATTTT.

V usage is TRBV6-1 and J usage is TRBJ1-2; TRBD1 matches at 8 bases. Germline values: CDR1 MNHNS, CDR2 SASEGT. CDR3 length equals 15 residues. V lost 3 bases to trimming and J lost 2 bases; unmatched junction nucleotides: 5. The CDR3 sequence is CASSDFNRGNYGYTF. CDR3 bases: TGTGCCAGCAGTGATTTTAACAGGGGGAACTATGGCTACACCTTC.

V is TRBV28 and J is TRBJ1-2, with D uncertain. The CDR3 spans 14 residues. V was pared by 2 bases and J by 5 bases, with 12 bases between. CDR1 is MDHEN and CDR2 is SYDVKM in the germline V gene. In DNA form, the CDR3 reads TGTGCCAGCAGTTTAAGAAGGGAGGGATATGGCTACACCTTC. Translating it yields CASSLRREGYGYTF.

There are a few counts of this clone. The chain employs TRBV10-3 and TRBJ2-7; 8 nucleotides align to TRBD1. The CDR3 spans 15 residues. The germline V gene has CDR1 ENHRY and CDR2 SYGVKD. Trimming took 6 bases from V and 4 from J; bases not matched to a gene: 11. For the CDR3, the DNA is TGTGCCATCAGCCTTGGGACAGGAGCTTCTTACGAGCAGTACTTC. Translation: CAISLGTGASYEQYF.

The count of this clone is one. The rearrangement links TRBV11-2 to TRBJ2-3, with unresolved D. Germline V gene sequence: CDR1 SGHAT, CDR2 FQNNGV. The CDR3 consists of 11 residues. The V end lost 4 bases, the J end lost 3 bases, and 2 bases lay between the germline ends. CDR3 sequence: CASSSTDTQYF. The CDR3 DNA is TGTGCCAGCAGCTCGACAGATACGCAGTATTTT.